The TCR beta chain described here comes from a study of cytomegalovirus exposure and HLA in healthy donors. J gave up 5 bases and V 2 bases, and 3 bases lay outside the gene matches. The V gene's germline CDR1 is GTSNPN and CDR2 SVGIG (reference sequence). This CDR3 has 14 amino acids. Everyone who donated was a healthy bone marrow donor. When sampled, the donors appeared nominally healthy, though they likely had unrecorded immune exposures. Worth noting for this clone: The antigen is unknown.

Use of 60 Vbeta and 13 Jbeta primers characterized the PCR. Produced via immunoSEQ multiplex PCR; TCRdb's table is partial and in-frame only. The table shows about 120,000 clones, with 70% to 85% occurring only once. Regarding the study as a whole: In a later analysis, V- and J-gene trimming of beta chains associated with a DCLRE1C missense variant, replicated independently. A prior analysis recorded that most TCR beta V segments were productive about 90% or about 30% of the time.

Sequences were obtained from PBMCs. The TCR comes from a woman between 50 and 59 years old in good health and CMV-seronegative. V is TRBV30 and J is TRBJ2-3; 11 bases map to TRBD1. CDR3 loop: CAWSPGTGGDTQYF. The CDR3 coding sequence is TGTGCCTGGAGTCCCGGGACAGGGGGAGATACGCAGTATTTT.